These 20 T cell receptor beta chains were sequenced from one sample in a study of breast tumors, draining lymph nodes, adjacent tissues. TCRdb re-derived calls from the multiplex PCR reads in MiXCR, one entry per CDR3 protein. This table holds 85,000 to 120,000 distinct CDR3 sequences, approximately 28% found once. Axillary draining lymph nodes of breast cancer patients supplied the node samples. Sequencing was performed on axillary lymph node tissue. Every receptor here comes from a female donor with breast cancer. Some clones in this sample may be carry-over from other donors' samples.

This clonotype was detected many times. The chain combines TRBV28 with TRBJ1-6; 7 bases are a match to TRBD1. Germline assignment: CDR1 MDHEN and CDR2 SYDVKM. V shed 8 bases, J shed 0 bases, and the junction held 13 bases outside the gene matches. The CDR3 length is 18 residues. Written as DNA, the CDR3 is TGTGCCAGCCGCCGGGACAGTTCCCTCGGCTCCTATAATTCACCCCTCCACTTT. Translation gives CASRRDSSLGSYNSPLHF.

There are many counts of this clonotype. V gene TRBV7-2 combines with J gene TRBJ2-7; D might be TRBD1 or TRBD2, each matching 6 bases. V was shortened by 1 base and J by 0 bases, with 19 bases between the two germline ends. Germline CDR1 is SGHTA and CDR2 is FQGNSA. The CDR3 covers 18 residues. As DNA, the CDR3 is TGTGCCAGCAGCTTAGAAGTAATATCAAGGGGGGCCTCCTACGAGCAGTACTTC. It is translated as CASSLEVISRGASYEQYF.

This clonotype was observed a few times. The chain employs TRBV27 and TRBJ1-1, with D unresolved. Germline loops: CDR1 MNHEY, CDR2 SMNVEV (reference sequence). V lost 5 bases and J lost 3, with 7 bases in between. CDR3 length: 12 amino acids. The CDR3 sequence is CASSRRDTEAFF. CDR3 DNA sequence: TGTGCCAGCAGTCGAAGGGACACTGAAGCTTTCTTT.

This clonotype showed up many times. The rearrangement uses TRBV4-2 and TRBJ2-1; D may match TRBD1 or TRBD2 (7 bases each). The germline gives CDR1 LGHNA, CDR2 YNFKEQ. This CDR3 has 16 residues. The germline V and J ends were trimmed by 1 base and 6 bases, with 16 bases remaining between them. The CDR3 spells CASSQGQGGRGNEQFF. In nucleotides, the CDR3 is TGTGCCAGCAGCCAAGGCCAGGGGGGGCGGGGCAATGAGCAGTTCTTC.

This clonotype has ten or more counts. The chain carries TRBV6-5 and TRBJ2-7; possibly TRBD2 for D (6 bases). The CDR3 is 15 residues long. Trimming removed 5 bases from V and 0 bases from J, with 14 bases in between. Germline lookup yields CDR1 MNHEY and CDR2 SVGAGI. The CDR3 spells CASSHAAGSSYEQYF. The CDR3 nucleotides are TGTGCCAGCAGTCACGCGGCGGGGAGCTCCTACGAGCAGTACTTC.

The J gene is TRBJ2-3, the V gene TRBV6-4; 7 nucleotides agree with TRBD1. V trimming: 2 bases; J trimming: 1 base; junction bases outside the gene matches: 0. This CDR3 comprises 14 residues. The germline V gene encodes CDR1 MRHNA and CDR2 SNTAGT. The CDR3 DNA reads as TGTGCCAGCAGTGACGGGACAGGCACAGATACGCAGTATTTT. Its protein is CASSDGTGTDTQYF.

This clonotype came up a few times. V gene TRBV7-9 combines with J gene TRBJ2-2, with D unresolved. CDR1 is SEHNR and CDR2 is FQNEAQ in the germline V gene (reference sequence). The CDR3 has 14 residues. Deletions cut 1 base from V and 1 base from J, with 4 bases between. The CDR3 region is CASSLERNTGELFF. CDR3 DNA sequence: TGTGCCAGCAGCTTAGAACGGAACACCGGGGAGCTGTTTTTT.

This clonotype was seen repeatedly, ten times or more. The DNA for the CDR3 is TGTGCCAGCAGCTCTGGGCGATGGGGCAGGCCTCGCACAGATACGCAGTATTTT. Amino acids: CASSSGRWGRPRTDTQYF. The J gene is TRBJ2-3, the V gene TRBV5-8, with a weak D call TRBD1 (5 bases). CDR1 and CDR2 (germline): SGHTS, YDEGEE. Trimming shortened V by 3 bases and J by 1 base, and 21 bases separated the two germline ends. The CDR3 loop spans 18 amino acids. The entire variable domain, with the rest obtained from reference TRBV5-8 and TRBJ2-3, is as follows: EAGVTQSPTHLIKTRGQQATLRCSPISGHTSVYWYQQALGLGLQFLLWYDEGEERNRGNFPPRFSGRQFPNYSSELNVNALELEDSALYLCASSSGRWGRPRTDTQYFGPGTRLTVL.

The V and J genes are TRBV20-1 and TRBJ2-5, with 12 nucleotides matching TRBD2. The germline V gene has CDR1 DFQATT and CDR2 SNEGSKA (reference sequence). This CDR3 has 14 amino acids. V shed 4 bases and J 4 bases; nucleotides not matched to a gene: 4. Written as DNA, the CDR3 is TGCAGTGCTAAACCGGGACTAGCGGGAGAGACCCAGTACTTC. Its translation: CSAKPGLAGETQYF.

The chain recombines TRBV27 with TRBJ2-5; possible D gene TRBD1, 6 bases. Between the trimmed V and J ends, which lost 3 bases and 4 bases, there was a span of 9 bases. The germline V gene encodes CDR1 MNHEY and CDR2 SMNVEV (reference sequence). This CDR3 has 13 amino acids. The CDR3 DNA follows: TGTGCCAGCAGTTTGGGGGCAGGAGAGACCCAGTACTTC. This sequence encodes CASSLGAGETQYF.

This clonotype was seen ten or more times. The chain is built from TRBV7-9 and TRBJ2-1, with 9 bases that match TRBD1. This CDR3 spans 15 amino acids. Germline-derived CDR1 and CDR2 are SEHNR and FQNEAQ (reference sequence). With V trimmed by 3 bases and J by 5 bases, 5 bases remained unmatched. CDR3 protein: CASSFWDRVNNEQFF. The CDR3, as DNA: TGTGCCAGCAGCTTTTGGGACAGGGTAAACAATGAGCAGTTCTTC.

On this clonotype: One junction end does not reproduce the germline sequence, and a read error may be involved. The V and J genes are TRBV7-2 and TRBJ2-5; D perhaps matches TRBD1 (6 bases). This CDR3 region has 15 residues. Germline CDR1 is SGHTA and CDR2 is FQGNSA. CDR3 nucleotide sequence: TGCGCCAGCAGCTTAGCTGCAAACCCACCAGGGGCCCAGTACTTC. Translated, it gives CASSLAANPPGAQYF.

The CDR3: CASSLSETGEAGELFF. DNA for the CDR3: TGTGCCAGCAGTTTATCCGAGACAGGGGAGGCCGGGGAGCTGTTTTTT. The chain uses TRBV28 and TRBJ2-2, with TRBD1 identical over 8 bases. This CDR3 is 16 amino acids long. CDR1 is MDHEN, CDR2 SYDVKM, per germline. The junction had 7 bases not matched to a gene; V was cut back by 1 base and J by 6 bases.

This clonotype was seen a single time. One junction end disagrees with the germline gene, perhaps due to a read error. The chain has TRBV6-1 and TRBJ1-6, with TRBD1 identical over 7 bases. Looked up from germline, CDR1 is MNHNS and CDR2 is SASEGT. The CDR3 has 17 amino acids. This CDR3 reads CASSQDEGASYSSPLHF. The CDR3 bases are TGTGCCAGCAGTCAAGATGAGGGGGCTAGCTATAGTTCACCCCTCCACTTT.

This clonotype was observed many times. The J gene is TRBJ1-5, the V gene TRBV12-3 or TRBV12-4; D not resolved. The ends were cut back, 4 bases at V and 1 base at J, with 8 bases in the middle. This CDR3 comprises 14 residues. The CDR3 region is CASSYRLSNQPQHF. The CDR3 nucleotides read TGTGCCAGCAGTTATCGGCTGAGCAATCAGCCCCAGCATTTT.

The genes are TRBV2 and TRBJ2-2; D gene ambiguous. The V end was cut by 2 bases, the J end by 8 bases, with 9 bases between. Germline CDR1 SNHLY, CDR2 FYNNEI. The CDR3 length is 13 residues. The CDR3 DNA is TGTGCCAGCAGTGAACTCGGGTCGGGGGAGCTGTTTTTT. Its protein product is CASSELGSGELFF.

This clonotype was counted at least ten times. V usage is TRBV5-6 and J usage is TRBJ1-4; D uncertain. The germline V gene encodes CDR1 SGHDT and CDR2 YYEEEE. V gave up 4 bases and J gave up 4 bases, with 11 bases separating them. The CDR3 covers 14 residues. The CDR3 sequence: CASSHPRVNEKLFF. The CDR3 DNA reads as TGTGCCAGCAGCCATCCAAGGGTTAATGAAAAACTGTTTTTT.

This clonotype was counted at least ten times. This chain joins TRBV6-2 or TRBV6-3 and TRBJ2-5, with D perhaps matching TRBD2 (5 bases). Trimming stripped 5 bases from V and 2 bases from J, with 15 bases between. Germline V gene sequence: CDR1 MNHEY, CDR2 SVGEGT. CDR3 length: 15 amino acids. CDR3 loop: CASSHDGVLQETQYF. The CDR3 DNA reads as TGTGCCAGCAGTCACGACGGGGTACTACAAGAGACCCAGTACTTC.

This clonotype occurred many times. The J gene is TRBJ2-5, the V gene TRBV12-3 or TRBV12-4, with 9 bases lining up with TRBD1. Losses at the gene ends were 2 bases for V and 5 bases for J; bases not matched to a gene: 9. The CDR3 runs to 16 residues. This CDR3 reads CASSLTGGSYRETQYF. The CDR3 bases are TGTGCCAGCAGTTTAACAGGGGGCTCTTATCGGGAGACCCAGTACTTC.

V gene TRBV10-2 combines with J gene TRBJ2-3; possibly TRBD2 for D (6 bases). In germline, CDR1 is WSHSY, CDR2 SAAADI. V gave up 0 bases and J gave up 9 bases, with 13 bases separating them. This CDR3 is built from 14 residues. Written as DNA, the CDR3 is TGCGCCAGCAGTGAGTCGATGGTCCGGGAGACGCAGTATTTT. Protein sequence: CASSESMVRETQYF.